The rows below give T cell receptor beta chains drawn from one sample of a study of blood T cell repertoires in COVID-19. Repertoires were generated with immunoSEQ multiplex PCR, while TCRdb's copy carries only in-frame clones and drops some. The sample includes a few hundred thousand clones, roughly 87% of them seen just once. Sequenced sample: PBMCs or T cells enriched from blood (not recorded which). The source is a woman aged 25 to 39 who had recovered from COVID-19. Each CDR3 is given with its conserved first and last residue. The D gene is left open where the match is weak. The size entry is marked missing in some rows and otherwise reads once, few, many or a size class.

v_call	j_call	clone_size	d_call	cdr3_nt	cdr3_aa
TRBV19	TRBJ1-4	-	TRBD1	TGTGCCAGTGCTAACCCCCGGGACAGGCCTTATGAAAAACTGTTTTTT	CASANPRDRPYEKLFF
TRBV6-5	TRBJ1-1	-	-	TGTGCCAGCAGTTACGGGCAGCCGAACACTGAAGCTTTCTTT	CASSYGQPNTEAFF
TRBV13	TRBJ1-2	-	TRBD1	TGTGCCAGCCAGGAGCAGGGGGCAAGGAACTATGGCTACACCTTC	CASQEQGARNYGYTF
TRBV3-1/TRBV3-2	TRBJ1-6	few	-	TGTGCCAGCAGCCTCACACAGGGTGTAAGTAATTCACCCCTCCACTTT	CASSLTQGVSNSPLHF
TRBV3-1/TRBV3-2	TRBJ2-7	-	-	TGTGCCAGCAGCCACGGGAGCTCCTACGAGCAGTACTTC	CASSHGSSYEQYF
TRBV28	TRBJ1-2	-	-	TGTGCCAGCAGCCCGGAGACAGCTTCTAACTATGGCTACACCTTC	CASSPETASNYGYTF
TRBV14	TRBJ2-3	-	TRBD2	TGTGCCAGCAGCCAAGATGTAGCGGGGGGCCGCACAGATACGCAGTATTTT	CASSQDVAGGRTDTQYF
TRBV5-1	TRBJ1-6	-	-	TGCGCCAGCAGCTTAGGGGACACAAATAATTCACCCCTCCACTTT	CASSLGDTNNSPLHF
TRBV6-5	TRBJ1-5	once	TRBD1	TGTGCCAGCAGTTTGGGACAGCGCAATCAGCCCCAGCATTTT	CASSLGQRNQPQHF
TRBV28	TRBJ1-6	-	-	TGTGCCAGCAGTTTAAGGGCGGGAAGCTCCTATAATTCACCCCTCCACTTT	CASSLRAGSSYNSPLHF
TRBV2	TRBJ2-7	once	TRBD1	TGTGCCAGCAGTGAGGGCGGGACAGGGACCTACGAGCAGTACTTC	CASSEGGTGTYEQYF
TRBV19	TRBJ1-4	-	-	TGTGCCACTTCAGGTGGGGGGTCTAGCGAAAAACTGTTTTTT	CATSGGGSSEKLFF
TRBV5-1	TRBJ1-2	-	TRBD1	TGCGCCAGCAGCCCACCAGGGGGCGCGGATGGCTACACCTTC	CASSPPGGADGYTF
TRBV27	TRBJ2-7	-	-	TGTGCCAGCAGTTTACGCGGGGACTCCTACGAGCAGTACTTC	CASSLRGDSYEQYF
TRBV5-5	TRBJ2-1	-	TRBD2	TGTGCCAGCAGCTCGGGACTAGCGGGAAGTTTAGTCGGAGAGCAGTTCTTC	CASSSGLAGSLVGEQFF
TRBV5-5	TRBJ2-7	once	-	TGTGCCAGCAGCTTCTCAGGGGTCGGGGCCTACGAGCAGTACTTC	CASSFSGVGAYEQYF
TRBV6-5	TRBJ2-7	-	TRBD1	TGTGCCAGCAGTCCCGGGACAGGGGTCTACGAGCAGTACTTC	CASSPGTGVYEQYF
TRBV4-2	TRBJ2-2	-	TRBD1	TGTGCCAGCAGCCGGGAAGGGGGCCAGAACACCGGGGAGCTGTTTTTT	CASSREGGQNTGELFF
TRBV10-3	TRBJ1-2	-	TRBD1	TGTGCCATCAGTGGGGTAGGGGGCGATGGCTACACCTTC	CAISGVGGDGYTF
TRBV19	TRBJ1-1	-	-	TGTGCCACCCTTTCGTCGGGAAGGTTAGAAGCTTTCTTT	CATLSSGRLEAFF
TRBV15	TRBJ1-4	few	-	TGTGCCACCAGCAGCGCCGGACGGTCCCCGGGGGGACTGTTTTTT	CATSSAGRSPGGLFF
TRBV3-1/TRBV3-2	TRBJ2-1	-	-	TGTGCCAGCAGCTTACATAATGAGCAGTTCTTC	CASSLHNEQFF
TRBV19	TRBJ2-7	-	-	TGTGCCAGTAGCCCGACAGATTACTACGAGCAGTACTTC	CASSPTDYYEQYF
TRBV4-1	TRBJ2-3	-	-	TGCGCCAGCAGCCAGCCCTTTACTAGGAATGGGACAGATACGCAGTATTTT	CASSQPFTRNGTDTQYF
TRBV5-1	TRBJ1-1	-	-	TGCGCCAGCAGTCCCGAGGGCGACACTGAAGCTTTCTTT	CASSPEGDTEAFF
TRBV2	TRBJ1-2	-	-	TGTGCCAGCATTACTACGGCCGGCGGCTACACCTTC	CASITTAGGYTF
TRBV5-6	TRBJ1-2	-	-	TGTGCCAGCAGCTTGGGGACAGTTAACTATGGCTACACCTTC	CASSLGTVNYGYTF
TRBV4-1	TRBJ1-5	-	TRBD1	TGCGCCAGCAGCCCGGGACAGGGGGCCATTCAGCCCCAGCATTTT	CASSPGQGAIQPQHF
TRBV19	TRBJ2-5	-	TRBD2	TGTGCCAGTAGTACTCCGGGACTAGCGGGGGGGTACGGGACCCAGTACTTC	CASSTPGLAGGYGTQYF
TRBV4-1	TRBJ2-2	-	TRBD1	TGCGCCAGCAGCCACCGGACAGGGGGCGCCTCCGGGGAGCTGTTTTTT	CASSHRTGGASGELFF
TRBV19	TRBJ2-7	few	TRBD2	TGTGCCAGTAGAGGGGAGGGCTCCTACGAGCAGTACTTC	CASRGEGSYEQYF
TRBV11-2	TRBJ1-5	once	-	TGTGCCAGCAGCTTCGGGGTATCCCCTAATCAGCCCCAGCATTTT	CASSFGVSPNQPQHF